The T cell receptor beta chain under discussion was sequenced for a study of blood T cell repertoires in COVID-19. Overall study: The cDNA or gDNA used as material had been derived from T cells, B-cell-depleted T cells, or PBMCs.

The germline CDR1 and CDR2 sequences are MNHEY and SVGAGI. The V gene lost 6 bases and the J gene lost 2 bases, with 16 bases spanning the gap. This CDR3 is 15 amino acids long. TCRdb keeps only in-frame clones here, not all; method: immunoSEQ multiplex PCR. The data contain about 400,000 clones, 75% to 90% of them seen just once; the ten biggest clones take up 4% to 4.5%. Sequences were obtained from peripheral blood. The chain combines TRBV6-5 with TRBJ2-5; D is possibly TRBD2 (6 bases). This receptor was obtained from a woman aged 25 to 39 with acute or convalescent COVID-19. The CDR3 loop reads CASRIRGGEQETQYF. CDR3 nucleotides: TGTGCCAGCAGGATTCGGGGCGGGGAACAAGAGACCCAGTACTTC.